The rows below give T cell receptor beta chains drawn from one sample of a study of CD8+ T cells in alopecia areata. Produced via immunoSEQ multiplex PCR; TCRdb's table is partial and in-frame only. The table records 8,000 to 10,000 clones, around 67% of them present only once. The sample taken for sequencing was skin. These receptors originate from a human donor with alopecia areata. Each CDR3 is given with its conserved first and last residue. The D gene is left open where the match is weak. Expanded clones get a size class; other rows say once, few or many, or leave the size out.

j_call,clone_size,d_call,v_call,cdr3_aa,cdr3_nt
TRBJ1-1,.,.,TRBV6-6,CASSYWGGRVNTEAFF,TGTGCCAGCAGTTACTGGGGGGGCAGAGTGAACACTGAAGCTTTCTTT
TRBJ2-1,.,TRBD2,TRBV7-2,CASSLVASGSPSDYNEQFF,TGTGCCAGCAGCTTAGTGGCTAGCGGGAGCCCCTCTGATTACAATGAGCAGTTCTTC
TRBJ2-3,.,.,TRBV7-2,CASSGTGSADTQYF,TGTGCCAGCAGCGGAACAGGGAGCGCAGATACGCAGTATTTT
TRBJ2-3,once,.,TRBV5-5,CASSLGPGSQDTQYF,TGTGCCAGCAGCTTGGGCCCCGGGAGCCAAGATACGCAGTATTTT
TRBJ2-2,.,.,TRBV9,CASSVAGMAGELFF,TGTGCCAGCAGCGTAGCAGGGATGGCCGGGGAGCTGTTTTTT
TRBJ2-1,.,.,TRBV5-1,CASSFPSDNEQFF,TGCGCCAGCAGCTTCCCTAGCGACAATGAGCAGTTCTTC
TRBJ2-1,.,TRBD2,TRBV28,CASMLRGAGGTEQFF,TGTGCCAGCATGTTGAGGGGAGCGGGAGGCACCGAGCAGTTCTTC
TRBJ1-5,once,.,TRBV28,CASMVLTQPQHF,TGTGCCAGCATGGTCCTTACTCAGCCCCAGCATTTT
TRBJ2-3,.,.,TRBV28,CASSLSSNTQYF,TGTGCCAGCAGTTTATCGTCGAATACGCAGTATTTT
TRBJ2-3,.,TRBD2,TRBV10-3,CAISAPPQRGRDTQYF,TGTGCCATCAGTGCCCCTCCCCAGCGGGGCCGGGATACGCAGTATTTT
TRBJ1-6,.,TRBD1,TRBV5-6,CASTSGTANSPLHF,TGTGCCAGCACCTCCGGGACAGCTAATTCACCCCTCCACTTT
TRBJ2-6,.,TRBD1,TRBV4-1,CASSQDRGNGANVLTF,TGCGCCAGCAGTCAAGACAGGGGGAATGGGGCCAACGTCCTGACTTTC
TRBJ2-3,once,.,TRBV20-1,CSASGGDTQYF,TGCAGTGCTAGCGGAGGAGATACGCAGTATTTT
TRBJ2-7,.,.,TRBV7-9,CASSLGSQGGEQYF,TGTGCCAGCAGCTTAGGGTCCCAAGGGGGCGAGCAGTACTTC
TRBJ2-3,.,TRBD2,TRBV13,CASSSDSGRADTQYF,TGTGCCAGCAGCTCAGATTCAGGGAGGGCGGATACGCAGTATTTT
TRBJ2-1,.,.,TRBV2,CASSEGRRNEQFF,TGTGCCAGCAGTGAAGGACGCCGAAATGAGCAGTTCTTC
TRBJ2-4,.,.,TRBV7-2,CASSPGGGVKNIQYF,TGTGCCAGCAGCCCCGGTGGCGGGGTTAAAAACATTCAGTACTTC
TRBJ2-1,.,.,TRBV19,CASMISIRYNEQFF,TGTGCCAGTATGATTAGTATCAGGTACAATGAGCAGTTCTTC